The sequence of this TCR beta chain was determined in a study of cytomegalovirus exposure and HLA in healthy donors. The PCR contained 60 Vbeta and 13 Jbeta primers. Sequencing used immunoSEQ multiplex PCR; TCRdb keeps in-frame clones, though not all of them. Across about 170,000 clones, the top ten clones capture around 0.8% of the sample. Germline assignment: CDR1 KGHSH and CDR2 LQKENI. CDR3 length equals 15 residues. With V trimmed by 5 bases and J by 1 base, 4 bases remained unmatched. The rearrangement links TRBV18 to TRBJ2-1; 8 bases match TRBD2. This TCR was recovered from a woman aged 18-29 years in good health and CMV-seropositive. Material: PBMCs. The CDR3 bases are TGTGCCAGCTCATCCAGCGGGAGTTCCTACAATGAGCAGTTCTTC. Amino acids: CASSSSGSSYNEQFF.